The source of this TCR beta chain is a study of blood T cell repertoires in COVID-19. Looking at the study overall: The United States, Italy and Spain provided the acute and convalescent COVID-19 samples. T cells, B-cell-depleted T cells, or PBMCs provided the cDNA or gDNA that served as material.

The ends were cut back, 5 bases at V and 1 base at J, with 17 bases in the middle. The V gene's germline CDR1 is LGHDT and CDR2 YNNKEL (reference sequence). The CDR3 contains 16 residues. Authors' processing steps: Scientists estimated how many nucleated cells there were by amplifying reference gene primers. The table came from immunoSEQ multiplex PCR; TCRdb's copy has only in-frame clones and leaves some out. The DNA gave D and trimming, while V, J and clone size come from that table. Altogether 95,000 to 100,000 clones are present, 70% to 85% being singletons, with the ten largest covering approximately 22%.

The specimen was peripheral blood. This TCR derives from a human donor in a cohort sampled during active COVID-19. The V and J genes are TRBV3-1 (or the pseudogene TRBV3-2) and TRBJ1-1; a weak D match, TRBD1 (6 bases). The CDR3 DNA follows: TGTGCCAGCAGCTTTAACAGGGCTTGGGGGAACACTGAAGCTTTCTTT. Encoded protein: CASSFNRAWGNTEAFF.